The rows below give T cell receptor beta chains drawn from one sample of a study of cytomegalovirus exposure and HLA in healthy donors. Generated by immunoSEQ multiplex PCR, the TCRdb table keeps only in-frame clones and is missing some. The sample lists around 150,000 clones, around 68% occurring once. Sequences were obtained from PBMCs. All receptors come from a man aged 30 to 45 in good health and CMV-seropositive. Both conserved end residues are trimmed from each CDR3.

V	J	CDR3
TRBV5-4	TRBJ2-2	ASSPGLASELF
TRBV29-1	TRBJ2-5	SVVSLAGKETQY
TRBV27	TRBJ1-5	ASSPSAGESQHQPQH
TRBV30	TRBJ2-7	AWSVDSSYEQY
TRBV19	TRBJ1-2	ASSTDYRGITNGYT
TRBV19	TRBJ1-4	ASSSHGQGAEEKLF
TRBV9	TRBJ2-3	ASSEGAGLTDTQY
TRBV6-5	TRBJ2-1	ASSYSKGEQF
TRBV7-2	TRBJ2-1	ASSLSLPGPEGGGEQF
TRBV19	TRBJ1-1	ASTEGTALNTEAF
TRBV7-3	TRBJ2-1	ASSPARTSGPREQF
TRBV29-1	TRBJ2-1	SARGGTGLVNSGEQF
TRBV5-1	TRBJ1-1	ASSLAQGPRGEAF
TRBV2	TRBJ1-1	ATELPDSSGINTEAF
TRBV5-1	.	ASSLAGTPYEQY
TRBV7-6	TRBJ2-7	ASSWDRSSYEQY
TRBV7-9	TRBJ2-7	ASSLGLASFEQY
TRBV6-4	TRBJ2-1	ASSDSKTGMNEQF
TRBV4-2	TRBJ1-4	ASSLGPGTDNEKLF
TRBV19	TRBJ1-1	ASRFDTRPIKMNTEAF
TRBV7-9	TRBJ2-7	ASSLIQREKYEQY
TRBV25-1	TRBJ1-4	ASSMDRGKLF
TRBV29-1	TRBJ2-2	SVQTSGNPGELF
TRBV6-1	TRBJ2-4	ASSDTGTSGRFQY
TRBV4-1	TRBJ2-5	ASSQDKLAGFLQETQY
TRBV10-3	TRBJ1-2	AISEPNRETGKPGWGYT
TRBV7-9	TRBJ1-2	ASSNRGHYGYT
TRBV5-1	TRBJ2-1	ASSPGTSGNEQF
TRBV25-1	TRBJ1-5	ASSDRVNQPQH
TRBV11-2	TRBJ1-1	ASSTTEGNTEAF
TRBV5-1	TRBJ2-7	ASSLNRGSHEQY
TRBV9	TRBJ2-3	ASSVNDRRSSQY
TRBV9	TRBJ1-1	ASSVDSFNTEAF
TRBV19	TRBJ2-1	ASSGRGSSYNEQF